The clone carrying this TCR beta chain came up many times. These data are taken from a study of T-cell reconstitution after alpha-beta-depleted transplantation in children. Trimming removed 10 bases from V and 8 bases from J, with 23 bases in between. CDR1 is LNHNV, CDR2 YYDKDF, per germline (reference sequence). The CDR3 length is 14 residues. As it was prepared, the TCRbeta library received unique molecular identifiers. Each CDR3 protein is one row after TCRdb ran MiXCR on the PCR reads. Of 200,000 to 250,000 distinct CDR3 sequences detected, around 9.9% appear once; the ten largest clones hold roughly 27%.

This specimen consisted of PBMCs, obtained before TCRalphabeta/CD19-depleted stem cell transplant. This TCR was recovered from a child less than two years old with acute myeloid leukemia, due to receive a stem cell transplant. This chain joins TRBV15 and TRBJ1-2; possibly TRBD1 for D (5 bases). The CDR3 protein is CAINPERDEGGYTF. The CDR3 nucleotides are TGTGCCATCAACCCCGAGAGGGACGAGGGCGGCTACACCTTC. Full variable domain (rest looked up from reference TRBV15 and TRBJ1-2): DAMVIQNPRYQVTQFGKPVTLSCSQTLNHNVMYWYQQKSSQAPKLLFHYYDKDFNNEADTPDNFQSRRPNTSFCFLDIRSPGLGDTAMYLCAINPERDEGGYTFGSGTRLTVV.